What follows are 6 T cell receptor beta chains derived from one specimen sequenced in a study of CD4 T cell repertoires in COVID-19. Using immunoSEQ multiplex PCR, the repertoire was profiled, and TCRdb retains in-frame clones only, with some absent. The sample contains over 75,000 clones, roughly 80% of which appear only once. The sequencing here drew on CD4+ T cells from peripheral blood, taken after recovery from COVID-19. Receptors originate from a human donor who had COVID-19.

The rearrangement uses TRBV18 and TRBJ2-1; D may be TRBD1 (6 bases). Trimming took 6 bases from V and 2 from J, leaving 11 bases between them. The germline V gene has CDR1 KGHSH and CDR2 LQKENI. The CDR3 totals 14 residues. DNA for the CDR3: TGTGCCAGCTCCCCGGGACAACCCTACAATGAGCAGTTCTTC. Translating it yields CASSPGQPYNEQFF.

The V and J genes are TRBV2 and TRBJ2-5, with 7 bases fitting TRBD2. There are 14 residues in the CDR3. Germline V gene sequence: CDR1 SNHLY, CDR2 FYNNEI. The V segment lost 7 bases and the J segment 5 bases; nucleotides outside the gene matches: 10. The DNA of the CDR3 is TGTGCCAGCATCAGGGCGGGAGTGTTTGAGACCCAGTACTTC. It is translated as CASIRAGVFETQYF.

The CDR3 here is CASSREQHTGELFF. CDR3 DNA: TGCGCCAGCAGCCGGGAGCAGCACACCGGGGAGCTGTTTTTT. J is TRBJ2-2 and V is TRBV10-1, with D possibly TRBD2 on 6 matching bases. This CDR3 is built from 14 residues. V lost 6 bases, J lost 3 bases, and 11 bases lay in between. The germline V gene encodes CDR1 WNHNN and CDR2 SYGVQD (reference sequence).

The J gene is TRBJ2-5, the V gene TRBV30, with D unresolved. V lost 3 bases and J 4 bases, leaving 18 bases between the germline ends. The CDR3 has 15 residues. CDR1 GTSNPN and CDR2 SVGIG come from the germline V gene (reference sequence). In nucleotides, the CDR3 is TGTGCCTGGAGAAAAAGACCCCCCTCGGGAGAGACCCAGTACTTC. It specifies CAWRKRPPSGETQYF. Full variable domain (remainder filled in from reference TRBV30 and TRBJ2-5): SQTIHQWPATLVQPVGSPLSLECTVEGTSNPNLYWYRQAAGRGLQLLFYSVGIGQISSEVPQNLSASRPQDRQFILSSKKLLLSDSGFYLCAWRKRPPSGETQYFGPGTRLLVL.

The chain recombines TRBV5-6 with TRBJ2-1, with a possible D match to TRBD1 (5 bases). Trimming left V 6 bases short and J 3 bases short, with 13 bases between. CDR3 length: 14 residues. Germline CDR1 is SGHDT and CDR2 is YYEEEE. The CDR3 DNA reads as TGTGCCAGCATCCGAGGAAGGGGCTACAATGAGCAGTTCTTC. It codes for CASIRGRGYNEQFF.

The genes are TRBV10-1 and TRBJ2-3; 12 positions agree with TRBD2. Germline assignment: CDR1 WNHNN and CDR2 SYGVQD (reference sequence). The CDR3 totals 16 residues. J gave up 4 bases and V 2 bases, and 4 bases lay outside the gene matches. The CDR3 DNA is TGCGCCAGCAGTGAGACTAGCGGGAGGAAGGCAGATACGCAGTATTTT. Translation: CASSETSGRKADTQYF.